Each of the 6 T cell receptor beta chains below was sequenced from the same sample in a study of blood T cell repertoires in COVID-19. Libraries were prepared by immunoSEQ multiplex PCR; TCRdb keeps only in-frame clonotypes and omits some of them. The sample has approximately 200,000 clones; 80% to 85% are singletons. The sequencing sample was made of peripheral blood. The source is a woman aged 60-75 years who had recovered from COVID-19.

This chain connects TRBV29-1 to TRBJ1-1, with 9 bases identical to TRBD1. Germline V CDR1 and CDR2: SQVTM, ANQGSEA. The J segment lost 6 bases and the V segment lost 5 bases, leaving 4 bases of the junction unmatched. The CDR3 runs to 12 residues. CDR3 sequence (DNA): TGCAGCGTTTTGACAGGGGGGGCTGAAGCTTTCTTT. It codes for CSVLTGGAEAFF. The full variable domain, rest sourced from reference TRBV29-1 and TRBJ1-1, is SAVISQKPSRDICQRGTSLTIQCQVDSQVTMMFWYRQQPGQSLTLIATANQGSEATYESGFVIDKFPISRPNLTFSTLTVSNMSPEDSSIYLCSVLTGGAEAFFGQGTRLTVV.

The chain carries TRBV9 and TRBJ2-3; 7 nucleotides agree with TRBD1. The V gene's germline CDR1 is SGDLS and CDR2 YYNGEE. The CDR3 consists of 13 residues. V shed 1 base and J 4 bases; nucleotides not matched to a gene: 0. CDR3 nucleotide sequence: TGTGCCAGCAGCGTAACAGGGGCAGATACGCAGTATTTT. It codes for CASSVTGADTQYF. The variable domain in full, with the rest retrieved from reference TRBV9 and TRBJ2-3, is DSGVTQTPKHLITATGQRVTLRCSPRSGDLSVYWYQQSLDQGLQFLIQYYNGEERAKGNILERFSAQQFPDLHSELNLSSLELGDSALYFCASSVTGADTQYFGPGTRLTVL.

The rearrangement links TRBV2 to TRBJ1-5; D is unresolved. Germline CDR1 is SNHLY and CDR2 is FYNNEI. The CDR3 contains 15 residues. The ends were cut back, 6 bases at V and 4 bases at J, with 16 bases in the middle. This CDR3 reads CASRVDWQGNQPQHF. CDR3 DNA sequence: TGTGCCAGCAGGGTGGACTGGCAAGGGAATCAGCCCCAGCATTTT.

The chain combines TRBV5-1 with TRBJ2-5, with 11 positions matching TRBD2. The germline V gene encodes CDR1 SGHRS and CDR2 YFSETQ. This CDR3 spans 16 amino acids. The J segment lost 2 bases and the V segment lost 1 base, leaving 4 bases of the junction unmatched. CDR3 sequence: CASSLIPSGGQETQYF. The CDR3, as DNA: TGCGCCAGCAGCTTGATACCTAGCGGGGGGCAAGAGACCCAGTACTTC.

The rearrangement joins TRBV2 to TRBJ1-5; 8 nucleotides match TRBD1. V trimming: 6 bases; J trimming: 7 bases; junction bases outside the gene matches: 8. Germline CDR1 SNHLY, CDR2 FYNNEI. The CDR3 covers 14 residues. CDR3 protein: CASRSRGLQQPQHF. CDR3 sequence (DNA): TGTGCCAGCAGAAGCAGGGGGCTTCAACAGCCCCAGCATTTT.

This chain links TRBV6-6 with TRBJ1-6, with a weak D call TRBD1 (6 bases). The germline gives CDR1 MNHNY, CDR2 SVGAGI (reference sequence). The CDR3 runs to 15 residues. Trimming shortened V by 5 bases and J by 2 bases, and 10 bases separated the two germline ends. CDR3 DNA: TGTGCCAGCAGTCCAGGGGACACCTATAATTCACCCCTCCACTTT. This encodes CASSPGDTYNSPLHF.